These T cell receptor beta chains were read from a single sample in a study of metastatic and nonmetastatic thyroid tumors. TCRdb re-called the PCR reads with MiXCR. The table lists under 20,000 clones, roughly 17% of them singletons. Sequenced input: blood. These receptors all come from a male donor with papillary thyroid cancer or a benign thyroid nodule (not recorded which). Some clones in this sample may be carry-over from other donors' samples. Both conserved end residues are part of each CDR3. A D gene is named only where the DNA matches it firmly. Expanded clones get a size class; other rows say once, few or many, or leave the size out.

many | NA | TRBJ1-1 | TRBV7-6 | CASSLEEGMDTEAFF | TGTGCCAGCAGCTTAGAAGAGGGTATGGACACTGAAGCTTTCTTT
NA | NA | TRBJ1-4 | TRBV6-1 | CASSESGTGNEKLFF | TGTGCCAGCAGTGAATCGGGGACGGGTAATGAAAAACTGTTTTTT
medium-sized | TRBD2 | TRBJ2-3 | TRBV20-1 | CSPQAGAGTTDTQYF | TGCAGTCCCCAAGCGGGAGCGGGAACCACAGATACGCAGTATTTT
many | TRBD2 | TRBJ2-3 | TRBV6-1 | CASRTSGSGDTQYF | TGTGCCAGCAGGACTAGCGGGAGCGGAGATACGCAGTATTTT
many | NA | TRBJ2-1 | TRBV3-1 | CASSQGGWESYNEQFF | TGTGCCAGCAGCCAAGGAGGGTGGGAGAGCTACAATGAGCAGTTCTTC
medium-sized | TRBD1 | TRBJ2-7 | TRBV18 | CASSPTAGGSEQYF | TGTGCCAGCTCACCCACGGCAGGGGGCAGCGAGCAGTACTTC
many | NA | TRBJ1-6 | TRBV11-2 | CASSETGDGSPLHF | TGTGCCAGCAGCGAGACAGGAGACGGGTCACCCCTCCACTTT
medium-sized | NA | TRBJ1-6 | TRBV19 | CASSTTNNSPLHF | TGTGCCAGTAGTACCACGAATAATTCACCCCTCCACTTT
many | TRBD2 | TRBJ2-2 | TRBV28 | CASTLGGQGGLFF | TGTGCCAGCACCTTGGGAGGGCAGGGAGGCCTGTTTTTT
many | TRBD1 | TRBJ1-1 | TRBV28 | CASSPWTGGGTEAFF | TGTGCCAGCAGTCCTTGGACAGGGGGTGGCACTGAAGCTTTCTTT
NA | NA | TRBJ2-7 | TRBV9 | CASSVAPSYEQYF | TGTGCCAGCAGCGTAGCGCCCTCCTACGAGCAGTACTTC
medium-sized | TRBD1 | TRBJ2-2 | TRBV4-2 | CASSLRQGDTGELFF | TGTGCCAGCAGCCTTCGACAGGGCGACACCGGGGAGCTGTTTTTT
many | TRBD2 | TRBJ2-7 | TRBV27 | CASGSGPPSYEQYF | TGTGCCAGCGGTAGCGGGCCTCCGTCCTACGAGCAGTACTTC
many | NA | TRBJ2-2 | TRBV6-4 | CASSEVTDTGELFF | TGTGCCAGCAGTGAGGTGACGGACACCGGGGAGCTGTTTTTT
many | NA | TRBJ1-1 | TRBV19 | CASSIAFRGTEAFF | TGTGCCAGTAGTATAGCTTTCAGGGGAACTGAAGCTTTCTTT
few | TRBD1 | TRBJ2-3 | TRBV15 | CATSRDRDRGCYTQYF | TGTGCCACCAGCAGAGATAGGGACAGGGGGTGTTATACGCAGTATTTT
many | TRBD1 | TRBJ1-2 | TRBV7-3 | CASRKGQEGDGYTF | TGTGCCAGCAGAAAAGGACAGGAGGGCGACGGCTACACCTTC
many | TRBD1 | TRBJ2-5 | TRBV20-1 | CSARTGGQETQYF | TGCAGTGCAAGAACAGGGGGCCAAGAGACCCAGTACTTC
many | NA | TRBJ1-5 | TRBV19 | CASSRRGGGQPQHF | TGTGCCAGTAGTCGGAGGGGCGGTGGACAGCCCCAGCATTTT
many | NA | TRBJ2-7 | TRBV25-1 | CAPLKRYEQYF | TGTGCCCCTCTAAAGAGGTACGAGCAGTACTTC
many | TRBD2 | TRBJ2-2 | TRBV30 | CAWSKLGGFGRAIGTGELFF | TGTGCCTGGAGTAAACTCGGGGGTTTCGGGAGGGCCATAGGCACCGGGGAGCTGTTTTTT
many | TRBD1 | TRBJ2-6 | TRBV28 | CASSFSVFGRDRLSGANVLTF | TGTGCCAGCAGTTTCTCGGTATTCGGCCGGGACAGATTATCTGGGGCCAACGTCCTGACTTTC
NA | TRBD2 | TRBJ2-3 | TRBV4-2 | CASSPGSREYTDTQYF | TGTGCCAGCAGCCCGGGATCGCGGGAGTATACGGATACGCAGTATTTT
medium-sized | TRBD1 | TRBJ1-6 | TRBV5-1 | CASSLAGTAAFRPLHF | TGCGCCAGCAGCTTGGCAGGGACAGCCGCGTTCCGACCCCTCCACTTT
many | NA | TRBJ2-5 | TRBV5-1 | CASSLAGKQETQYF | TGCGCCAGCAGCTTGGCGGGAAAACAAGAGACCCAGTACTTC
NA | TRBD2 | TRBJ2-1 | TRBV5-1 | CASSLELAGGNEQFF | TGCGCCAGCAGCTTGGAACTAGCGGGAGGTAATGAGCAGTTCTTC
few | TRBD2 | TRBJ2-7 | TRBV6-1 | CASRLLAGEGEQYF | TGTGCCAGCAGACTACTAGCGGGAGAGGGCGAGCAGTACTTC
NA | TRBD1 | TRBJ2-5 | TRBV7-2 | CASSTGGASGETQYF | TGTGCCAGCAGCACAGGGGGCGCAAGCGGAGAGACCCAGTACTTC
NA | NA | TRBJ2-7 | TRBV10-3 | CVIIESGSYEQYF | TGTGTCATCATTGAGTCGGGCAGCTACGAGCAGTACTTC
medium-sized | NA | TRBJ2-7 | TRBV4-1 | CASSRRGALEEQYF | TGCGCCAGCAGCCGCAGGGGGGCCCTGGAGGAGCAGTACTTC
medium-sized | TRBD1 | TRBJ1-1 | TRBV28 | CASRRDRRHGYTEAFF | TGTGCCAGCAGACGGGACAGGCGGCACGGATACACTGAAGCTTTCTTT
many | TRBD2 | TRBJ2-5 | TRBV4-2 | CASSQGGRAGQETQYF | TGTGCCAGCAGCCAAGGGGGGAGGGCCGGGCAAGAGACCCAGTACTTC
many | NA | TRBJ2-5 | TRBV19 | CASSPLQGGKQETQYF | TGTGCCAGTAGTCCGTTACAGGGGGGGAAACAAGAGACCCAGTACTTC
many | NA | TRBJ1-4 | TRBV6-5 | CASSHGGSPLIATNEKLFF | TGTGCCAGCAGTCATGGCGGTTCCCCGCTAATTGCAACTAATGAAAAACTGTTTTTT
many | NA | TRBJ1-1 | TRBV6-1 | CASSESEEIEAFF | TGTGCCAGCAGTGAATCGGAGGAAATTGAAGCTTTCTTT
many | TRBD1 | TRBJ1-1 | TRBV27 | CASRQGNTEAFF | TGTGCCAGTCGACAGGGGAACACTGAAGCTTTCTTT